This T cell receptor (beta chain) was retrieved from a study of T cell responses to AZD1222 COVID-19 vaccine (dated by TCRdb to about 2021). In the study overall: A total of over 230 trial participants underwent TCR sequencing, of whom some 210 received two doses of AZD1222 and about 26 received two doses of the MenACWY control vaccine. Trial participants were enrolled into age subgroups of 18-55, 56-69 and 70-plus years, which contained approximately 150, 28 and 58 TCR-sequenced participants, respectively.

Looking up the germline V gene (reference sequence) yields CDR1 DFQATT and CDR2 SNEGSKA. The cysteine opens and the phenylalanine closes a CDR3 of 14 amino acids. The kept DNA is CDR3 alone, 42 bases in frame from the first base. V and J lose 3 bases and 4 bases, and a span of 13 bases separates them. This sample's time point label indicates: about 28 days (+/-7) after the second vaccine dose. AZD1222 recipients whose second dose came at about 4 weeks and those whose second dose came at about 12 weeks were combined into one group, since spike-specific TCR depth and breadth did not differ between the two schedules. Vaccinee samples were obtained from the UK trials COV001 and COV002, which included a single-blind randomized controlled phase 2/3 trial of AZD1222 (ChAdOx1 nCoV-19) in healthy adults. For TCRbeta chain sequencing, PBMC samples from trial participants were taken at day 0 and at day 28 after the second dose.

Points on this clone: Its antigen has not been determined. No much larger clone exists at a distance of one base, and base qualities are not known.

Study-wide conclusions, independent of this receptor: Participants were mostly white British and included more females than males, and it was suggested by the authors that clonal diversity may have been underestimated. Because no day 14 peak-response samples were available, the repertoires could be characterized only after the peak T cell response. CD4 TCRs associated with the vaccine covered the entire spike protein, and the dominant responses were in regions 160-218 and 743-854. In the small 56-69-year group, the increase in depth fell short of significance, most likely because of low power. Conclusions about previously exposed vaccinees are limited because only 6 or 7 AZD1222 recipients were SARS-CoV-2 seropositive at baseline. Reportedly, close to half of the unique spike-specific TCRs recognized epitopes lying outside the regions that are mutated in the B.1.351 and B.1.1.7 variants. After two AZD1222 doses, both the breadth and the depth of spike-specific TCRs were significantly higher than at day 0 and than in MenACWY recipients.

The CDR3 regions of human TCRbeta chains were analyzed by immunosequencing. In the source study's methods: TCRs in the repertoires were compared against a reference library of SARS-CoV-2-specific TCRs that had been generated with the MIRA antigen-specificity platform. Breadth was defined as the fraction of unique TCRs that were SARS-CoV-2-associated, and depth was defined as the fraction of total T cells that were SARS-CoV-2-associated. Using the MIRA data, each spike-specific TCR was mapped to the spike region that the TCR reacts to and placed in a CD4 or CD8 class. Log10-transformed breadth and depth values were compared by one-way ANOVA with Sidak's multiple comparisons tests. This is the immuneACCESS table as TCRdb keeps it, with only in-frame sequences that have V and J called. A part of the clones is gone; compared with another copy, unresolved V genes explain less than half, and the rest is unexplained. From that table come the V and J calls and clone size; the DNA was used to work out D and trimming. The sample table records 95,000 to 100,000 clones; around 87% of these occur just once. The ten largest make up about a tenth of the sample.

Recombination joined TRBV20-1 with TRBJ2-1; tentative D gene TRBD1, with 5 bases matching. This sequence was found in an adult who received the AZD1222 COVID-19 vaccine. Sequenced material: peripheral blood, taken 28 days after the second AZD1222 dose. CDR3 reads: CSASVRASYNEQFF. The DNA sequence follows: TGCAGTGCTAGTGTCAGGGCCTCATACAATGAGCAGTTCTTC.